Only a few counts were recorded for the clone carrying this T cell receptor (beta chain). Its antigen is currently unknown. This entry is derived from a study of blood T cells in healthy people across ages. Study-wide findings and caveats: Strong correlation linked observed beta diversity and percent naive T cells. Per million T cells, TCR beta diversity dropped roughly linearly as age increased.

The individuals who served as donors were healthy Caucasians living in Russia, aged roughly 6 to 100. CDR1 and CDR2 (germline): DFQATT, SNEGSKA (reference sequence). V lost 2 bases, J lost 4 bases, and 6 bases stayed unmatched. The CDR3 runs to 14 residues. Using a J-beta primer mix together with a sample-barcoded 5' primer, a second PCR was run for roughly 7 to 11 cycles. Each cDNA was tagged by a template-switch adaptor containing 12 random nucleotides. TCRdb processed the 5' RACE reads anew with MiXCR; each CDR3 protein has one entry. The repertoire consists of 450,000 to 700,000 distinct CDR3 sequences, with 27% occurring once and the leading ten covering less than 20%.

The chain carries TRBV20-1 and TRBJ2-5; 8 bases line up with TRBD1. The sequenced material came from blood. This clonotype originated in a woman between 65 and 79 years old in good health. DNA of the CDR3: TGCAGTGCTAGACCCGGGACAGGCGGAGAGACCCAGTACTTC. Its translation is CSARPGTGGETQYF.